The sequence of this TCR beta chain was determined in a study of beta chain features in type 1 diabetes. This clone was observed at least ten times. Its antigen is as yet unknown. Trimming stripped 1 base from V and 0 bases from J, with 6 bases between. The CDR3 spans 14 residues. In germline, CDR1 is LNHNV, CDR2 YYDKDF (reference sequence). The entirety of the isolated RNA underwent reverse transcription, so expressed TCRB transcripts were sequenced. TCRdb's copy holds only in-frame clones and misses some; the assay was immunoSEQ multiplex PCR. In the table there are approximately 160,000 clones, 10% of which are singletons. Study observations and caveats: Type 1 diabetes patients had TCRB CDR3s that were shorter (moderately but significantly so) in all four CD4+ subsets.

By way of CD45RO/CCR7/CD25/CD127/CD95/CD27, the CD4+ regulatory, stem cell-like memory, central memory and naive cells were sorted. The clonotype comes from a man aged 25 to 45 with type 1 diabetes. Sequenced input: central memory CD4+ T cells from blood. The rearrangement links TRBV15 to TRBJ2-5, with a tentative D call TRBD1 (5 bases). CDR3 loop: CATSRGQNQETQYF. The CDR3 bases are TGTGCCACCAGCAGAGGACAGAACCAAGAGACCCAGTACTTC.